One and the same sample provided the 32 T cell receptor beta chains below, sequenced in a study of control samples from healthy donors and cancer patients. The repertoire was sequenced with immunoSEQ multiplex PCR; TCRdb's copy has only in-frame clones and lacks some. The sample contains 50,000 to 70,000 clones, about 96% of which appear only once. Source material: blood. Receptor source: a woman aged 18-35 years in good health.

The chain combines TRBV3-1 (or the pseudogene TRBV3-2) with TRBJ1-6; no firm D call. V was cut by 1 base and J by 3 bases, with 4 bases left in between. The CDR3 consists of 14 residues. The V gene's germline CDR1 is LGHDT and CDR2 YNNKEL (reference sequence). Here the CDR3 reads CASSQVHYNSPLHF. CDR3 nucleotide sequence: TGTGCCAGCAGCCAAGTCCACTATAATTCACCCCTCCACTTT.

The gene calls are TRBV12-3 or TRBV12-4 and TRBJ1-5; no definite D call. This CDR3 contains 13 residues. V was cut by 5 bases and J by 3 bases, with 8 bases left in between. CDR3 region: CASSQQFNQPQHF. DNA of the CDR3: TGTGCCAGCAGTCAACAGTTCAATCAGCCCCAGCATTTT.

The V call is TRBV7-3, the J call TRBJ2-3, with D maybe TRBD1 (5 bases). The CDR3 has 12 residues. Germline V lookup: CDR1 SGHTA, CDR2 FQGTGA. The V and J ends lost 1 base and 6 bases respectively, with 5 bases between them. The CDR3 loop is CASSLKGDTQYF. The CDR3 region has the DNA TGTGCCAGCAGCTTAAAGGGGGATACGCAGTATTTT.

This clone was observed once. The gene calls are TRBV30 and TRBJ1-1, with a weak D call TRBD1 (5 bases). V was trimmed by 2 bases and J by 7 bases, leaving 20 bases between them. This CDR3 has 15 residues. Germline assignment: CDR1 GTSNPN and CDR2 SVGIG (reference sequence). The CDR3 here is CAWSTLSAGPREAFF. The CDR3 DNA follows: TGTGCCTGGAGTACCCTCTCGGCGGGACCCCGTGAAGCTTTCTTT. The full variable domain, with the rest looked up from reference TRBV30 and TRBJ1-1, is SQTIHQWPATLVQPVGSPLSLECTVEGTSNPNLYWYRQAAGRGLQLLFYSVGIGQISSEVPQNLSASRPQDRQFILSSKKLLLSDSGFYLCAWSTLSAGPREAFFGQGTRLTVV.

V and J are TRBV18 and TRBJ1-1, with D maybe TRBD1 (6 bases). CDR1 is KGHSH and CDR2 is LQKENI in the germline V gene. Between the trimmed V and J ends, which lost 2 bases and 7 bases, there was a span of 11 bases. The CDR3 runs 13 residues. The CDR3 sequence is CASSPKGGVEAFF. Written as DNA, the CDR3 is TGTGCCAGCTCACCAAAAGGGGGGGTTGAAGCTTTCTTT.

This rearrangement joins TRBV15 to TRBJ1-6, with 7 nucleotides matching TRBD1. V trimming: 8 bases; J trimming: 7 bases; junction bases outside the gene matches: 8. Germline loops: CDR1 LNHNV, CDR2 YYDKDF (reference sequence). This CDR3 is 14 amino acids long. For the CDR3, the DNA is TGTGCCACCTCGTTGGACAGGCAAAATTCACCCCTCCACTTT. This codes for CATSLDRQNSPLHF.

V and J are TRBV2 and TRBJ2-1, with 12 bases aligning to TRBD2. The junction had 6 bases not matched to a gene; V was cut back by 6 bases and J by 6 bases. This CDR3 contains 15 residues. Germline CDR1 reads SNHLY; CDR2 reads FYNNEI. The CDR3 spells CASRGTSGGFNEQFF. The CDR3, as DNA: TGTGCCAGCAGAGGAACTAGCGGGGGGTTCAATGAGCAGTTCTTC.

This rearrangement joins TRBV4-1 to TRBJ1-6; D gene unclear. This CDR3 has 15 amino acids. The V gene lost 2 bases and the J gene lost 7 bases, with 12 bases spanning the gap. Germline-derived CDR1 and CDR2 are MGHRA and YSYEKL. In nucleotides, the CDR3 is TGCGCCAGCAGCCAACCACCGGACGCAAATTCACCCCTCCACTTT. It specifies CASSQPPDANSPLHF.

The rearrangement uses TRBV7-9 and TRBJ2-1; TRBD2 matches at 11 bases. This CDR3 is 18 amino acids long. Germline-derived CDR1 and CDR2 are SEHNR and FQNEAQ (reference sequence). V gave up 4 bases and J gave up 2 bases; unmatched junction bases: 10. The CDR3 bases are TGTGCCAGCAGCTCTACACGTTCTAGCGGGAGGACCTACAATGAGCAGTTCTTC. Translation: CASSSTRSSGRTYNEQFF.

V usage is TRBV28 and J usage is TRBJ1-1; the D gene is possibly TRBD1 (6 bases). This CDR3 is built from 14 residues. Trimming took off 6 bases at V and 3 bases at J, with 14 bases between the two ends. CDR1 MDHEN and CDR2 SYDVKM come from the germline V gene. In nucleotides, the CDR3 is TGTGCCAGCAGACTAACAGGGCGGGACACTGAAGCTTTCTTT. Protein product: CASRLTGRDTEAFF.

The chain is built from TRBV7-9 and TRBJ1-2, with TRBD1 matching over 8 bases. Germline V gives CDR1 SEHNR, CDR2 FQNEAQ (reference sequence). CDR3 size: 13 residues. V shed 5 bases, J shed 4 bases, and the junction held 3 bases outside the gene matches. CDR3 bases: TGTGCCAGCAGCCCTGACAGGGGCTATGGCTACACCTTC. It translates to CASSPDRGYGYTF.

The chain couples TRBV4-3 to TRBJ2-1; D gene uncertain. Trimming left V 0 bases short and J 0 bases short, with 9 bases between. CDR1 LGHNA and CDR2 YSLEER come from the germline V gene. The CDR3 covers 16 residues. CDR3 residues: CASSQDRSSSYNEQFF. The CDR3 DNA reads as TGCGCCAGCAGCCAAGATAGGAGTTCCTCCTACAATGAGCAGTTCTTC.

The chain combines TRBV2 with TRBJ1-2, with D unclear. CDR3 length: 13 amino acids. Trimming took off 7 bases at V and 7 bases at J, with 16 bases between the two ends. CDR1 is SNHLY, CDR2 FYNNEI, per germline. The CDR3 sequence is CASTGSEVGGYTF. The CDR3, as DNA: TGTGCCAGCACCGGGAGCGAGGTTGGTGGCTACACCTTC.

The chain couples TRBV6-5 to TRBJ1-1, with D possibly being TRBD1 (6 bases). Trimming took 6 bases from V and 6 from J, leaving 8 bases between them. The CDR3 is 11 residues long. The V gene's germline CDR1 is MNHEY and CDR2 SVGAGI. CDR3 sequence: CASSRGPEAFF. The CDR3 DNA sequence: TGTGCCAGCAGCAGGGGCCCTGAAGCTTTCTTT.

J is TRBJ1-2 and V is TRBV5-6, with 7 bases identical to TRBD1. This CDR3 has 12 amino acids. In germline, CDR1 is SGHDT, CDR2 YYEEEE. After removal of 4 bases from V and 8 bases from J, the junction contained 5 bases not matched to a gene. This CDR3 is CASSPRTGGYTF. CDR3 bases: TGTGCCAGCAGCCCCAGGACAGGAGGCTACACCTTC.

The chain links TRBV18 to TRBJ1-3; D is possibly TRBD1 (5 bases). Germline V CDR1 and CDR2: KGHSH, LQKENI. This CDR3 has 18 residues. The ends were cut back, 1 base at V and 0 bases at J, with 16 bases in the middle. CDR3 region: CASSPRVGDGYSGNTIYF. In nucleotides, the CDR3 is TGTGCCAGCTCACCACGGGTAGGGGACGGATACTCTGGAAACACCATATATTTT.

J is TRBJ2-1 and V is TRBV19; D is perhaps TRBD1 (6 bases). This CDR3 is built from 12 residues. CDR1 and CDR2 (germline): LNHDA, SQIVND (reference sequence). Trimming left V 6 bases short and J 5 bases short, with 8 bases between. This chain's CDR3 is CASSWTDNEQFF. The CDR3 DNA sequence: TGTGCCAGTAGCTGGACAGACAATGAGCAGTTCTTC.

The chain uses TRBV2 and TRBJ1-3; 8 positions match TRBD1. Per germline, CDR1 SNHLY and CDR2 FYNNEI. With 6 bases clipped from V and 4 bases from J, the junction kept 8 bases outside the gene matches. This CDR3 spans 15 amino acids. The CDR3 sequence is CASREQGAVGNTIYF. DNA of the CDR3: TGTGCCAGCAGAGAGCAGGGGGCTGTGGGAAACACCATATATTTT.

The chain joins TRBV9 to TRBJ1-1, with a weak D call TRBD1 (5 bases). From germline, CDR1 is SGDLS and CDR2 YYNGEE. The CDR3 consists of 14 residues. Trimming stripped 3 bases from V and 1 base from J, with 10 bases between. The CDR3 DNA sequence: TGTGCCAGCAGCGGACGCCAGGGGAACACTGAAGCTTTCTTT. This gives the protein CASSGRQGNTEAFF.

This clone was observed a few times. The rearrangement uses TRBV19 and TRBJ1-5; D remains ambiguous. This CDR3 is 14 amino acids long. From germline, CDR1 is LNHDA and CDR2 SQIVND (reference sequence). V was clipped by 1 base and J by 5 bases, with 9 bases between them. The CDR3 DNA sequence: TGTGCCAGTAGTATAGGGGGTTGGGATCAGCCCCAGCATTTT. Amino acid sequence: CASSIGGWDQPQHF.

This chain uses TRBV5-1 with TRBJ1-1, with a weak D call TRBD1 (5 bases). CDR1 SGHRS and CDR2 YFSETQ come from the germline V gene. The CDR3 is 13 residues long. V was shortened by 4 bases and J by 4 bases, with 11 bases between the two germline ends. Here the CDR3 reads CASSGTSGTEAFF. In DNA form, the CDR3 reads TGCGCCAGCAGCGGGACCTCGGGCACTGAAGCTTTCTTT. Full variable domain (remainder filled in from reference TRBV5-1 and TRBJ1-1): KAGVTQTPRYLIKTRGQQVTLSCSPISGHRSVSWYQQTPGQGLQFLFEYFSETQRNKGNFPGRFSGRQFSNSRSEMNVSTLELGDSALYLCASSGTSGTEAFFGQGTRLTVV.

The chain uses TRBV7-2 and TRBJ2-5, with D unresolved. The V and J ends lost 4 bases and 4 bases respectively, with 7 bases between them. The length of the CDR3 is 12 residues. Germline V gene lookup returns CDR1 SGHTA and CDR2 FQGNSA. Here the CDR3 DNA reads TGTGCCAGCAGCTCAAGATCAGAGACCCAGTACTTC. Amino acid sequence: CASSSRSETQYF.

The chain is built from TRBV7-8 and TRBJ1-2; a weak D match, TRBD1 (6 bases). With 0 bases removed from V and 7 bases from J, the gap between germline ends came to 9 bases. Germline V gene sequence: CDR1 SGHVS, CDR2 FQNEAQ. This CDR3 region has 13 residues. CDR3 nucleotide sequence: TGTGCCAGCAGCTTAGCGGGGGGCCTTGGCTACACCTTC. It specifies CASSLAGGLGYTF.

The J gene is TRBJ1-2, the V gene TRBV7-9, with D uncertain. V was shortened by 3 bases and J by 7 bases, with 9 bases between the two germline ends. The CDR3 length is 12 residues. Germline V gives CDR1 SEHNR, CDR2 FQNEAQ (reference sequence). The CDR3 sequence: CASSFGWSGYTF. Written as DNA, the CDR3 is TGTGCCAGCAGCTTCGGGTGGAGTGGCTACACCTTC.

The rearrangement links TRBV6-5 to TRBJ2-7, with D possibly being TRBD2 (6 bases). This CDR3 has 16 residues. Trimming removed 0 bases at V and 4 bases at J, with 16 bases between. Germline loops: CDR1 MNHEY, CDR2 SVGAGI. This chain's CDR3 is CASSYSVLGGSYEQYF. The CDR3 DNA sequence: TGTGCCAGCAGTTACTCGGTACTGGGGGGATCTTACGAGCAGTACTTC.

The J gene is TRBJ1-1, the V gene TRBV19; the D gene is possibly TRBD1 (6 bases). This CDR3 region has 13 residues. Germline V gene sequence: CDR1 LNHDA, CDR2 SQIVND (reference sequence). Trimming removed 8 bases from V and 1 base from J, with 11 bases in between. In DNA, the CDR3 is TGTGCCAGTGGAAAGGGACAGAACACTGAAGCTTTCTTT. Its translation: CASGKGQNTEAFF. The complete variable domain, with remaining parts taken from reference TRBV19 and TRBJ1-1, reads DGGITQSPKYLFRKEGQNVTLSCEQNLNHDAMYWYRQDPGQGLRLIYYSQIVNDFQKGDIAEGYSVSREKKESFPLTVTSAQKNPTAFYLCASGKGQNTEAFFGQGTRLTVV.

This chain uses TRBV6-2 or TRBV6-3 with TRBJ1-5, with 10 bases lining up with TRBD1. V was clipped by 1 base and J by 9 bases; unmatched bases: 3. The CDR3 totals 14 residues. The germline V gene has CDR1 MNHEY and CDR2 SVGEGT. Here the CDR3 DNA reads TGTGCCAGCAGTTACTGGGACAGGGGCTGGCCCCAGCATTTT. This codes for CASSYWDRGWPQHF.

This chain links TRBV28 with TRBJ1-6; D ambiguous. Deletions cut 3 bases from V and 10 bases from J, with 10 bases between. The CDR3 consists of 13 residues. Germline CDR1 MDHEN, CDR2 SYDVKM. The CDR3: CASSLVGNSPLHF. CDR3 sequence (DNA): TGTGCCAGCAGTTTGGTAGGGAACTCACCCCTCCACTTT.

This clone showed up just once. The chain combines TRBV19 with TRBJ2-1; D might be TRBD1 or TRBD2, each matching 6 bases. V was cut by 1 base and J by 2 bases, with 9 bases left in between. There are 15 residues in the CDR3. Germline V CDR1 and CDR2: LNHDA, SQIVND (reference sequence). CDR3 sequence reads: CASSIAGGPYNEQFF. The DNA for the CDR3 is TGTGCCAGTAGTATAGCTGGGGGGCCCTACAATGAGCAGTTCTTC.

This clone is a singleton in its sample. CDR3 sequence: CAISERGDGVLIEQFF. DNA of the CDR3: TGTGCCATCAGTGAGCGGGGGGACGGAGTTCTGATTGAGCAGTTCTTC. The chain recombines TRBV10-3 with TRBJ2-1; 7 bases line up with TRBD2. The germline V gene has CDR1 ENHRY and CDR2 SYGVKD. After removal of 2 bases from V and 9 bases from J, the junction contained 13 bases not matched to a gene. The length of the CDR3 is 16 residues.

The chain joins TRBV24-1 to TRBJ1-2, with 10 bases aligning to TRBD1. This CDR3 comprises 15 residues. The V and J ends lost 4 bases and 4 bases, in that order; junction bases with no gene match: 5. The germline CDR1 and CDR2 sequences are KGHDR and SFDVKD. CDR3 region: CATSDRQGASYGYTF. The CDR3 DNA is TGTGCCACCAGTGACAGACAGGGGGCGAGCTATGGCTACACCTTC.

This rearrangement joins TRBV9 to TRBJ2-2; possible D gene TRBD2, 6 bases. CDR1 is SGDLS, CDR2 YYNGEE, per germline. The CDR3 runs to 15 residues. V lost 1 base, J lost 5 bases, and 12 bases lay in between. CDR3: CASSVFLGGTGELFF. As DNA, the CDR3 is TGTGCCAGCAGCGTATTTTTGGGGGGTACCGGGGAGCTGTTTTTT. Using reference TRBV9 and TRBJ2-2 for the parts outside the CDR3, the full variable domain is DSGVTQTPKHLITATGQRVTLRCSPRSGDLSVYWYQQSLDQGLQFLIQYYNGEERAKGNILERFSAQQFPDLHSELNLSSLELGDSALYFCASSVFLGGTGELFFGEGSRLTVL.